This T cell receptor beta chain derives from a study of identical twins. Whole-study results and caveats: A cross-sectional statistical analysis, not follow-up of the same donors, supported the conclusions. Twins' excess sharing was less marked for out-of-frame beta sequences.

TCRdb re-called the 5' RACE reads with MiXCR, one entry per CDR3 protein. The sample carries hundreds of thousands of distinct CDR3 sequences, 9% to 15% recorded once. Comment on this clonotype: Its target is unknown.

Trimming cost V 2 bases and J 4 bases; bases outside gene matches: 4. This CDR3 comprises 15 residues. Germline V gives CDR1 SNHLY, CDR2 FYNNEI. These data also formed part of another study, on yellow fever vaccine responses in identical twins.

The chain links TRBV2 to TRBJ2-1; 8 bases map to TRBD1. The clonotype was recovered from a woman under 30 in good health. The source material was PBMCs. The CDR3 nucleotides are TGTGCCAGCAGTGAACAGGGGGCTGGTTACAATGAGCAGTTCTTC. Residues: CASSEQGAGYNEQFF. The complete variable domain, with remaining parts taken from reference TRBV2 and TRBJ2-1, reads EPEVTQTPSHQVTQMGQEVILRCVPISNHLYFYWYRQILGQKVEFLVSFYNNEISEKSEIFDDQFSVERPDGSNFTLKIRSTKLEDSAMYFCASSEQGAGYNEQFFGPGTRLTVL.